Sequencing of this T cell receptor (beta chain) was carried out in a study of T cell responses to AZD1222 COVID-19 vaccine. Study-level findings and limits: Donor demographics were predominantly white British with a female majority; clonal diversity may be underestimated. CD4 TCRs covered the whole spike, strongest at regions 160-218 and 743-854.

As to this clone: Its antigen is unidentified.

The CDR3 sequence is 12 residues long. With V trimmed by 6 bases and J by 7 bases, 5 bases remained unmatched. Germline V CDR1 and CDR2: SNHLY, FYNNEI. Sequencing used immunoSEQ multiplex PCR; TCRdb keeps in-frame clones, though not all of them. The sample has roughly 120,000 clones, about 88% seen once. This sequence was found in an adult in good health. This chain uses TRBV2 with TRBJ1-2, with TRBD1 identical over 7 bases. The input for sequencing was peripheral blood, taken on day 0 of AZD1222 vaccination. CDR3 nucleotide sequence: TGTGCCAGCAGAGTACAGGGGAGTGGCTACACCTTC. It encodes CASRVQGSGYTF. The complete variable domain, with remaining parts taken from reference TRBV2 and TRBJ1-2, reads EPEVTQTPSHQVTQMGQEVILRCVPISNHLYFYWYRQILGQKVEFLVSFYNNEISEKSEIFDDQFSVERPDGSNFTLKIRSTKLEDSAMYFCASRVQGSGYTFGSGTRLTVV.